This T cell receptor (beta chain) was documented in a study of graft-versus-host responses after intestinal transplantation. In the study overall: Transplants were multivisceral, liver-intestinal, or isolated intestinal.

General study findings and limits: Some patients had graft-donor T cell macrochimerism. In their allografts, the ratios of graft-versus-host to host-versus-graft T cell clones were high. HvG clone declines early post-transplant were associated with peak circulating GvH levels. Analysis identified GvH clones in recipient marrow, with some appearing first in ileum or blood.

Germline CDR1 reads LNHDA; CDR2 reads SQIVND (reference sequence). Trimming removed 7 bases from V and 2 bases from J, with 13 bases in between. The CDR3 spans 14 residues. Comment on this clone: Its matching antigen is unknown.

Generated by immunoSEQ multiplex PCR, the TCRdb table keeps only in-frame clones and is missing some. The sample consists of about 90,000 clones, less than 95% of them appearing once. This chain connects TRBV19 to TRBJ2-3; TRBD2 is a possible D gene (6 bases). The material was unstimulated CD4+ T cells sorted from spleen or lymph node cells, obtained before transplant. This TCR was recovered from a human donor who was the organ donor for an intestinal transplant. The CDR3 protein is CASKWGTYTDTQYF. The CDR3 bases are TGTGCCAGTAAATGGGGGACTTACACAGATACGCAGTATTTT.